The TCR beta chain described here comes from a study of blood T cell repertoires in COVID-19. Across the study: The samples span acute and convalescent COVID-19 from the United States, Italy and Spain. In each case, the material was cDNA or gDNA derived from T cells, B-cell-depleted T cells, or PBMCs.

Regarding this clone: The same CDR3 can be traced to other DNA sequences in this sample.

Original methodology: The assay estimated nucleated cells by amplifying reference gene primers. Measured with immunoSEQ multiplex PCR; TCRdb has only the in-frame clones, and not every one. V and J calls and clone size are as listed in that table; D and trimming were resolved from the DNA. The sample has about 160,000 clones; approximately 85% are singletons. CDR1 and CDR2 from the germline V gene are KGHSH and LQKENI. V shed 3 bases, J shed 2 bases, and the junction held 1 base outside the gene matches. This CDR3 has 14 amino acids. The gene calls are TRBV18 and TRBJ1-2; 9 bases match TRBD1. Sequencing was carried out using peripheral blood. This receptor was identified in a man older than 75 with COVID-19, enrolled during active disease. The CDR3 nucleotides read TGTGCCAGCTCACCGGACAGGGGAAACTATGGCTACACCTTC. It specifies CASSPDRGNYGYTF.